The entry that follows covers one T cell receptor (beta chain) sequence. Its antigen is not identified. Clones were read by immunoSEQ multiplex PCR, and TCRdb kept only the in-frame ones, dropping some. The table shows around 35,000 clones, with 65% to 90% occurring only once. Germline V gives CDR1 MGHDK, CDR2 SYGVNS. This CDR3 comprises 11 residues. With 10 bases removed from V and 1 base from J, the gap between germline ends came to 7 bases. The data were taken from a study of T cell responses to AZD1222 COVID-19 vaccine. Study results and caveats: In a largely white British group with more females than males, clonal diversity was possibly underestimated. Spike regions recognized by vaccine-associated CD4 TCRs spanned the protein, led by 160-218 and 743-854. A rise in Spike-specific TCR breadth and depth followed two AZD1222 doses.

The sequenced sample was peripheral blood, obtained on day 0 of AZD1222 vaccination. This TCR was sampled from an adult in good health. The chain carries TRBV25-1 and TRBJ2-5, with TRBD2 as a possible D gene (6 bases). CDR3 amino acids: CATGGQETQYF. Written as DNA, the CDR3 is TGTGCCACCGGGGGCCAAGAGACCCAGTACTTC.